The source of this T cell receptor beta chain is a study of identical twins. This clonotype was counted ten times or more. Its target is not known. After removal of 6 bases from V and 6 bases from J, the junction contained 5 bases not matched to a gene. This CDR3 has 12 amino acids. CDR1 and CDR2 from the germline V gene are ENHRY and SYGVKD. Study outcomes and limitations: Conclusions were based on cross-sectional statistical analysis, without following the same donors. High-abundance cord blood beta clonotypes had fewer insertions; memory repertoires showed none. Out-of-frame alpha sequences common to twins exhibited an excess of low generation probability.

A universal primer binding site was introduced by template switching. The final cDNA contained unique molecular identifiers. TCRdb re-called the 5' RACE reads through MiXCR, storing one row per CDR3 protein. The repertoire includes a few hundred thousand distinct CDR3 sequences, around 18% of them detected once, and around 10% sits in the top ten. The sequencing sample was made of naive T cells sorted from blood. This chain connects TRBV10-3 to TRBJ2-7; 7 bases are shared with TRBD2. The TCR comes from a man aged 50-60 years in good health. The CDR3 DNA reads TGTGCCATCAGCCCGTGGGAGGGCGAGCAGTACTTC. Protein product: CAISPWEGEQYF.